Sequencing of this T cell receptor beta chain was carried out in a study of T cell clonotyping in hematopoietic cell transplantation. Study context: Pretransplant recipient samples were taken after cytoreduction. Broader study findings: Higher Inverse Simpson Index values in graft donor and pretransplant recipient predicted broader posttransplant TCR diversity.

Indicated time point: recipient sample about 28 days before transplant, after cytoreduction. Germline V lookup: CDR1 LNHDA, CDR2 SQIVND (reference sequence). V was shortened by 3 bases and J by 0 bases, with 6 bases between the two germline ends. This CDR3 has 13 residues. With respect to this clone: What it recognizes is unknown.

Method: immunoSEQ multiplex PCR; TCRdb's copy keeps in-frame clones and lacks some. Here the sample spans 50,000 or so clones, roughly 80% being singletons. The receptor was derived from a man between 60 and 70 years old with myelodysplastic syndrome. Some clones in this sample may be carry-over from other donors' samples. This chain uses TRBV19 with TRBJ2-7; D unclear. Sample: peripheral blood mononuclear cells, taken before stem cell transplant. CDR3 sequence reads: CASSISVSYEQYF. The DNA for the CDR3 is TGTGCCAGTAGTATCTCGGTCTCCTACGAGCAGTACTTC.